This TCR beta chain was observed in a study of human T cells and chemical hapten exposure. The CDR3 covers 17 residues. Trimming removed 4 bases at V and 2 bases at J, with 18 bases between. Time point meaning: patch test 1, 2 weeks after DPC sensitization. The treatment: therapeutic diphenylcyclopropenone sensitization with weekly scalp DPC. Methods used by the authors: Sample TCR counts, which ranged from roughly 20,000 to 690,600, had a median of approximately 94,000. Using its own MiXCR run on the RACE reads, TCRdb lists one record per CDR3 protein. These V and J calls derive from TCRdb rather than the authors' analysis. Of some 380,000 distinct CDR3 sequences detected, around 5% appear once; the ten largest clones hold under 3%. This clonotype was counted at least ten times.

The chain combines TRBV12-3 or TRBV12-4 with TRBJ1-5; tentatively, D is TRBD1 (5 bases). This specimen was whole blood, taken in connection with sensitization to the hapten diphenylcyclopropenone (DPC). This receptor was obtained from a woman between 45 and 65 years old with alopecia areata. Some clones in this sample may be carry-over from other donors' samples. CDR3 amino acids: CASSSFRGVLGNQPQHF. DNA of the CDR3: TGTGCCAGCAGTTCGTTCCGGGGGGTTCTTGGCAATCAGCCCCAGCATTTT.